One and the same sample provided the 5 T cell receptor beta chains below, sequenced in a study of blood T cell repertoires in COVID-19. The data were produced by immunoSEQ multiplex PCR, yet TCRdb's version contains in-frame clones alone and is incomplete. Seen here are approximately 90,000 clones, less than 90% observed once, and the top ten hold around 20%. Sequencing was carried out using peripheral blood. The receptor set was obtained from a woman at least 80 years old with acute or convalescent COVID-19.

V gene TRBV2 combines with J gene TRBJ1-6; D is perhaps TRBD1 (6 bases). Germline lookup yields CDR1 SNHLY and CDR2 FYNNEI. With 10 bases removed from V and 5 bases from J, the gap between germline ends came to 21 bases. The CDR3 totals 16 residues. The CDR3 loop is CATNLRGHRDNSPLHF. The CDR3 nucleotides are TGTGCCACCAATTTGCGGGGGCACAGAGATAATTCACCCCTCCACTTT.

The CDR3 DNA follows: TGTGCCAGCAGCCATTATCGGGGGGGGGCGGAGACCCAGTACTTC. Protein product: CASSHYRGGAETQYF. This chain links TRBV3-1 (or the pseudogene TRBV3-2) with TRBJ2-5; 8 bases align to TRBD2. CDR3 size: 15 residues. Trimming at V came to 3 bases and at J to 5 bases, leaving 8 bases not matched to a gene. The germline V gene encodes CDR1 LGHDT and CDR2 YNNKEL (reference sequence).

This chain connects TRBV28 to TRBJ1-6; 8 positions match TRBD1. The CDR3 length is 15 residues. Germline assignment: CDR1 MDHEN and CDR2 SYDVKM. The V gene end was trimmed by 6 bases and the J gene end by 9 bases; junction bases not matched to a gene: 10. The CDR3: CASRPGQGSGSPLHF. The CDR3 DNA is TGTGCCAGCAGACCCGGACAGGGTTCGGGTTCACCCCTCCACTTT.

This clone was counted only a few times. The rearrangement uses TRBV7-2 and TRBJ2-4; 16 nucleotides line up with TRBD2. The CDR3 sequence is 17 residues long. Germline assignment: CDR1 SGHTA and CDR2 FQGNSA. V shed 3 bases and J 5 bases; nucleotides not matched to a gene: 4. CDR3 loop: CASSLGLAGGPQNIQYF. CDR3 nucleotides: TGTGCCAGCAGCTTGGGACTAGCGGGGGGGCCGCAAAACATTCAGTACTTC. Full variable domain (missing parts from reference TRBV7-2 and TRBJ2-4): GAGVSQSPSNKVTEKGKDVELRCDPISGHTALYWYRQSLGQGLEFLIYFQGNSAPDKSGLPSDRFSAERTGGSVSTLTIQRTQQEDSAVYLCASSLGLAGGPQNIQYFGAGTRLSVL.

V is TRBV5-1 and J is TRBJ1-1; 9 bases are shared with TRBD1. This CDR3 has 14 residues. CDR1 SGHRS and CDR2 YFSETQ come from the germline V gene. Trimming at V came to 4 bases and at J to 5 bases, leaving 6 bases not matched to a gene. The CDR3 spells CASSPGQGKTEAFF. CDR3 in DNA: TGCGCCAGCAGCCCTGGACAGGGGAAGACTGAAGCTTTCTTT.